A selection of T cell receptor beta chains follows, all from one sample in a study of Ad26.COV2.S vaccination and SARS-CoV-2 variants. This table comes from immunoSEQ multiplex PCR, and its TCRdb copy is limited to in-frame clones, with some not included. The sample contains over 400,000 clones, about 90% of which appear only once. The material sequenced was peripheral blood, taken in a trial of Ad26.COV2.S vaccine versus placebo. The receptor source for this set is a person between 18 and 65 years old who received the Ad26.COV2.S COVID-19 vaccine or a placebo. CDR3s include the opening cysteine and the closing phenylalanine or tryptophan. The order of the fields is clone size, D gene, J gene, V gene, CDR3 DNA, CDR3 protein. D genes are given only for firm matches. Clone size, where shown, is once, few, many, or a class for clones that have expanded.

clone size: once; D gene: .; J gene: TRBJ1-1; V gene: TRBV5-4; CDR3 DNA: TGTGCCAGCAGCTTGGTTGGGTACACTGAAGCTTTCTTT; CDR3 protein: CASSLVGYTEAFF
clone size: .; D gene: TRBD1; J gene: TRBJ2-2; V gene: TRBV7-9; CDR3 DNA: TGTGCCAGCAGCTACAGGGGGCTGAACACCGGGGAGCTGTTTTTT; CDR3 protein: CASSYRGLNTGELFF
clone size: .; D gene: .; J gene: TRBJ2-1; V gene: TRBV5-6; CDR3 DNA: TGTGCCAGCAGCTTGATATTCAGGTCAGCTTCCTACAATGAGCAGTTCTTC; CDR3 protein: CASSLIFRSASYNEQFF
clone size: .; D gene: TRBD2; J gene: TRBJ2-1; V gene: TRBV6-1; CDR3 DNA: TGTGCCAGCAGTGTAGCGGGGCCGAATGAGCAGTTCTTC; CDR3 protein: CASSVAGPNEQFF
clone size: once; D gene: .; J gene: TRBJ1-5; V gene: TRBV19; CDR3 DNA: TGTGCCAGTAGTTTTCGACAGGACAATCAGCCCCAGCATTTT; CDR3 protein: CASSFRQDNQPQHF
clone size: .; D gene: TRBD1; J gene: TRBJ2-1; V gene: TRBV7-2; CDR3 DNA: TGTGCCAGCAGCTTGGGCCGATCGTCCAGGGGGCCCTACAATGAGCAGTTCTTC; CDR3 protein: CASSLGRSSRGPYNEQFF
clone size: .; D gene: .; J gene: TRBJ1-3; V gene: TRBV10-1; CDR3 DNA: TGCGCCAGCATTACCCCCTCCCCGAACACCATATATTTT; CDR3 protein: CASITPSPNTIYF
clone size: .; D gene: .; J gene: TRBJ1-6; V gene: TRBV30; CDR3 DNA: TGTGCCTGGAGGAGCTCCTATAATTCACCCCTCCACTTT; CDR3 protein: CAWRSSYNSPLHF
clone size: .; D gene: .; J gene: TRBJ1-1; V gene: TRBV18; CDR3 DNA: TGTGCCAGCTCACCGGAGTTGGGGACTGAAGCTTTCTTT; CDR3 protein: CASSPELGTEAFF
clone size: .; D gene: .; J gene: TRBJ2-2; V gene: TRBV10-2; CDR3 DNA: TGCGCCAGCAATGATCCCGGGGAGCTGTTTTTT; CDR3 protein: CASNDPGELFF
clone size: .; D gene: .; J gene: TRBJ2-1; V gene: TRBV15; CDR3 DNA: TGTGCCACCCGGGACCTGTTTTCCTATGAGCAGTTCTTC; CDR3 protein: CATRDLFSYEQFF
clone size: .; D gene: .; J gene: TRBJ2-1; V gene: TRBV15; CDR3 DNA: TGTGCCACCAGCAGGCTCTTCTACAATGAGCAGTTCTTC; CDR3 protein: CATSRLFYNEQFF
clone size: .; D gene: TRBD1; J gene: TRBJ1-2; V gene: TRBV5-1; CDR3 DNA: TGCGCCAGCAGCTTGGCCGGGACAGGCTATGGCTACACCTTC; CDR3 protein: CASSLAGTGYGYTF
clone size: .; D gene: .; J gene: TRBJ2-1; V gene: TRBV9; CDR3 DNA: TGTGCCAGCAGCGTAGGGCTCCAGGGCGCCAACTCCTACAATGAGCAGTTCTTC; CDR3 protein: CASSVGLQGANSYNEQFF
clone size: few; D gene: .; J gene: TRBJ1-1; V gene: TRBV28; CDR3 DNA: TGTGCCAGCACCTGGGCCACCTCCGCCACTGAAGCTTTCTTT; CDR3 protein: CASTWATSATEAFF
clone size: .; D gene: .; J gene: TRBJ2-1; V gene: TRBV7-2; CDR3 DNA: TGTGCCAGCAGCCACGGGTCCAGATCCTACAATGAGCAGTTCTTC; CDR3 protein: CASSHGSRSYNEQFF
clone size: .; D gene: TRBD1; J gene: TRBJ1-4; V gene: TRBV27; CDR3 DNA: TGTGCCAGCAGCCCGGGACAGGGGTATGAAAAACTGTTTTTT; CDR3 protein: CASSPGQGYEKLFF
clone size: .; D gene: .; J gene: TRBJ1-5; V gene: TRBV6-2/TRBV6-3; CDR3 DNA: TGTGCCAGCAGTACGACAGGCCAGCCCCAGCATTTT; CDR3 protein: CASSTTGQPQHF
clone size: .; D gene: .; J gene: TRBJ2-1; V gene: TRBV7-6; CDR3 DNA: TGTGCCAGCAGCCCTCTTCAGGGAAATCTCGGTGAGCAGTTCTTC; CDR3 protein: CASSPLQGNLGEQFF
clone size: .; D gene: TRBD2; J gene: TRBJ2-2; V gene: TRBV7-2; CDR3 DNA: TGTGCCAGCAGCTTCACTAGCGGGAGTGCCGGGGAGCTGTTTTTT; CDR3 protein: CASSFTSGSAGELFF
clone size: .; D gene: TRBD2; J gene: TRBJ2-1; V gene: TRBV5-4; CDR3 DNA: TGTGCCAGCAGCTTGAATGGCGGGAGGGCCCCTAATGAGCAGTTCTTC; CDR3 protein: CASSLNGGRAPNEQFF
clone size: once; D gene: .; J gene: TRBJ2-1; V gene: TRBV6-6; CDR3 DNA: TGTGCCAGCAGTCTTTCATATGAGCAGTTCTTC; CDR3 protein: CASSLSYEQFF
clone size: once; D gene: TRBD1; J gene: TRBJ1-2; V gene: TRBV5-1; CDR3 DNA: TGCGCCAGCAGACAGGGGAATGACTATGGCTACACCTTC; CDR3 protein: CASRQGNDYGYTF
clone size: .; D gene: .; J gene: TRBJ1-5; V gene: TRBV29-1; CDR3 DNA: TGCAGCGTTGAGGGGGTCGGTCAGCCCCAGCATTTT; CDR3 protein: CSVEGVGQPQHF
clone size: .; D gene: TRBD2; J gene: TRBJ2-1; V gene: TRBV10-3; CDR3 DNA: TGTGCCACCTCAGGGACTAGCGGGGGCGAATCGTTGAATGAGCAGTTCTTC; CDR3 protein: CATSGTSGGESLNEQFF
clone size: .; D gene: TRBD2; J gene: TRBJ2-2; V gene: TRBV19; CDR3 DNA: TGTGCCAGTAGTATAGATCGAAGCCTAGCGGACGCAACCGGGGAGCTGTTTTTT; CDR3 protein: CASSIDRSLADATGELFF
clone size: .; D gene: .; J gene: TRBJ1-1; V gene: TRBV10-3; CDR3 DNA: TGTGCCATCAGTGAGTCTGGCAGGGGCATCACTGAAGCTTTCTTT; CDR3 protein: CAISESGRGITEAFF
clone size: .; D gene: .; J gene: TRBJ2-5; V gene: TRBV7-6; CDR3 DNA: TGTGCCAGCAGCTTAGGGGAAGAGACCCAGTACTTC; CDR3 protein: CASSLGEETQYF
clone size: .; D gene: TRBD2; J gene: TRBJ2-7; V gene: TRBV30; CDR3 DNA: TGTGCCTCGTCGGGACTAGCGGGACATACTTACGAGCAGTACTTC; CDR3 protein: CASSGLAGHTYEQYF
clone size: .; D gene: TRBD2; J gene: TRBJ2-6; V gene: TRBV18; CDR3 DNA: TGTGCCAGCTCACCTGCCGGGAGGGCCGTCTCTGGGGCCAACGTCCTGACTTTC; CDR3 protein: CASSPAGRAVSGANVLTF
clone size: .; D gene: TRBD2; J gene: TRBJ2-1; V gene: TRBV6-5; CDR3 DNA: TGTGCCAGCACCTCAAGGACTAGCGTATACAATGAGCAGTTCTTC; CDR3 protein: CASTSRTSVYNEQFF
clone size: .; D gene: TRBD2; J gene: TRBJ2-3; V gene: TRBV9; CDR3 DNA: TGTGCCAGCAGCGACCCTGGACTAGCGGGAGGTCTAGATACGCAGTATTTT; CDR3 protein: CASSDPGLAGGLDTQYF
clone size: .; D gene: TRBD2; J gene: TRBJ2-1; V gene: TRBV19; CDR3 DNA: TGTGCCAGTAGTATGACTAGCGGGAGGCAGAATGAGCAGTTCTTC; CDR3 protein: CASSMTSGRQNEQFF
clone size: once; D gene: .; J gene: TRBJ2-5; V gene: TRBV20-1; CDR3 DNA: TGCAGTGCTAGTTCCTTGTTGGGGGGAGAAGAGACCCAGTACTTC; CDR3 protein: CSASSLLGGEETQYF
clone size: once; D gene: TRBD2; J gene: TRBJ2-1; V gene: TRBV5-1; CDR3 DNA: TGCGCCAGCAGCGCGGGACTAGCGGGATCTAATGAGCAGTTCTTC; CDR3 protein: CASSAGLAGSNEQFF
clone size: .; D gene: TRBD1; J gene: TRBJ2-3; V gene: TRBV5-1; CDR3 DNA: TGCGCCAGCAGCCGGGACAGGGGGACAGATACGCAGTATTTT; CDR3 protein: CASSRDRGTDTQYF
clone size: once; D gene: .; J gene: TRBJ2-6; V gene: TRBV4-3; CDR3 DNA: TGCGCCAGCAGCCACCTGTCGGGGTCTCTGGGGGCCAACGTCCTGACTTTC; CDR3 protein: CASSHLSGSLGANVLTF
clone size: .; D gene: TRBD1; J gene: TRBJ1-1; V gene: TRBV27; CDR3 DNA: TGTGCCAGCAGTTGGAACAGGGGGCGAGACGTGAACACTGAAGCTTTCTTT; CDR3 protein: CASSWNRGRDVNTEAFF
clone size: .; D gene: TRBD1; J gene: TRBJ2-3; V gene: TRBV27; CDR3 DNA: TGTGCCAGCAGTTTACGGGACAGGGGTGCAGATACGCAGTATTTT; CDR3 protein: CASSLRDRGADTQYF
clone size: once; D gene: .; J gene: TRBJ1-2; V gene: TRBV20-1; CDR3 DNA: TGCAGTGCTAGTAGGACAGAGGTTGAAACGGGCGGCTACACCTTC; CDR3 protein: CSASRTEVETGGYTF
clone size: .; D gene: .; J gene: TRBJ2-2; V gene: TRBV4-1; CDR3 DNA: TGCGCCAGCAGCCAAGGGCCTCTCGGGACAACGCCCGGGGAGCTGTTTTTT; CDR3 protein: CASSQGPLGTTPGELFF
clone size: .; D gene: .; J gene: TRBJ2-1; V gene: TRBV7-9; CDR3 DNA: TGTGCCAGCAGCGCCCGACAGTACAATGAGCAGTTCTTC; CDR3 protein: CASSARQYNEQFF
clone size: .; D gene: .; J gene: TRBJ1-6; V gene: TRBV23-1; CDR3 DNA: TGCGCCAGCAGTCAATCGTGGGGTAATTCACCCCTCCACTTT; CDR3 protein: CASSQSWGNSPLHF
clone size: .; D gene: .; J gene: TRBJ2-7; V gene: TRBV7-9; CDR3 DNA: TGTGCCAGCAGCTTAAGGAGCAGCTCCTACGAGCAGTACTTC; CDR3 protein: CASSLRSSSYEQYF
clone size: .; D gene: .; J gene: TRBJ2-5; V gene: TRBV18; CDR3 DNA: TGTGCCAGCTCACCAGGGAGTGGAATGTTTGACTTC; CDR3 protein: CASSPGSGMFDF
clone size: once; D gene: .; J gene: TRBJ2-7; V gene: TRBV2; CDR3 DNA: TGTGCCAGCAGTCTGGAGGGGGAGGGGTACGAGCAGTACTTC; CDR3 protein: CASSLEGEGYEQYF
clone size: .; D gene: TRBD1; J gene: TRBJ2-3; V gene: TRBV7-9; CDR3 DNA: TGTGCCAGCAGCCGTGGACAGGGGGCATCAGATACGCAGTATTTT; CDR3 protein: CASSRGQGASDTQYF
clone size: .; D gene: .; J gene: TRBJ2-5; V gene: TRBV19; CDR3 DNA: TGTGCCAGTAGTACCCGGACAGATCAAGAGACCCAGTACTTC; CDR3 protein: CASSTRTDQETQYF
clone size: once; D gene: .; J gene: TRBJ2-1; V gene: TRBV6-2/TRBV6-3; CDR3 DNA: TGTGCCAGCAGTTACTCCCCGGGACTGTACAATGAGCAGTTCTTC; CDR3 protein: CASSYSPGLYNEQFF
clone size: .; D gene: .; J gene: TRBJ2-7; V gene: TRBV19; CDR3 DNA: TGTGCCAGTAGTGCGTCCGGGACGGCTACCTACGAGCAGTACTTC; CDR3 protein: CASSASGTATYEQYF
clone size: .; D gene: TRBD1; J gene: TRBJ1-5; V gene: TRBV9; CDR3 DNA: TGTGCCAGCAGCGCACTGGACAGGGTCAGGGGCAATCAGCCCCAGCATTTT; CDR3 protein: CASSALDRVRGNQPQHF
clone size: .; D gene: TRBD1; J gene: TRBJ2-3; V gene: TRBV7-2; CDR3 DNA: TGTGCCAGCAGCCCAGCTGGGACAGGGGACGATACGCAGTATTTT; CDR3 protein: CASSPAGTGDDTQYF
clone size: .; D gene: .; J gene: TRBJ2-1; V gene: TRBV5-6; CDR3 DNA: TGTGCCAGCAGCTTGGTGCCAAGCGGGTTCGGCTATGAGCAGTTCTTC; CDR3 protein: CASSLVPSGFGYEQFF
clone size: .; D gene: TRBD2; J gene: TRBJ2-7; V gene: TRBV28; CDR3 DNA: TGTGCCAGCAGCCCTCTAGCGGGAGGAGGGCCCACCGAGCAGTACTTC; CDR3 protein: CASSPLAGGGPTEQYF
clone size: .; D gene: TRBD1; J gene: TRBJ2-7; V gene: TRBV7-9; CDR3 DNA: TGTGCCAGCAGTCGACGGGACAGGGCTGAAGAGCAGTACTTC; CDR3 protein: CASSRRDRAEEQYF
clone size: .; D gene: .; J gene: TRBJ2-3; V gene: TRBV29-1; CDR3 DNA: TGCAGCGTAGGATGGGATACGCAGTATTTT; CDR3 protein: CSVGWDTQYF
clone size: .; D gene: TRBD1; J gene: TRBJ1-5; V gene: TRBV9; CDR3 DNA: TGTGCCAGCAGCGCGGACAGGGGAAGCAATCAGCCCCAGCATTTT; CDR3 protein: CASSADRGSNQPQHF
clone size: few; D gene: .; J gene: TRBJ1-5; V gene: TRBV19; CDR3 DNA: TGTGCCACCCTTCCGGGAGGATATAGCAATCAGCCCCAGCATTTT; CDR3 protein: CATLPGGYSNQPQHF
clone size: .; D gene: TRBD1; J gene: TRBJ2-7; V gene: TRBV4-3; CDR3 DNA: TGCGCCAGCAGCCAAGCAGCCGGGACAGGGAACGAGCAGTACTTC; CDR3 protein: CASSQAAGTGNEQYF
clone size: .; D gene: .; J gene: TRBJ2-7; V gene: TRBV4-2; CDR3 DNA: TGTGCCAGCAGCCCCGGGGGCGCGGCCTACGAGCAGTACTTC; CDR3 protein: CASSPGGAAYEQYF